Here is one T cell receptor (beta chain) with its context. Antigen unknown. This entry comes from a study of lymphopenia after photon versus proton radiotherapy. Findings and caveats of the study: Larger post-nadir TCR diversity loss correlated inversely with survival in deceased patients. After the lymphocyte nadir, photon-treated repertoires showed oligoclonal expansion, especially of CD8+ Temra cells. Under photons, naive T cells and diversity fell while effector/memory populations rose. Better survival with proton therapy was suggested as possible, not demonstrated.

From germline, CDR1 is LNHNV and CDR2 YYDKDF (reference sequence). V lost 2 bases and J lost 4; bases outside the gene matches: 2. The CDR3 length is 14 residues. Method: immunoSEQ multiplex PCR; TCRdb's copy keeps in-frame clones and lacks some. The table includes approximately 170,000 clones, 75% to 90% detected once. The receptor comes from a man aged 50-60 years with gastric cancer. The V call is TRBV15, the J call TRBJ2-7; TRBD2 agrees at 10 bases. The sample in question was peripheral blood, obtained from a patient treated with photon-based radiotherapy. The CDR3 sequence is CATSRTSGMYEQYF. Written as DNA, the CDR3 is TGTGCCACCAGCAGAACTAGCGGGATGTACGAGCAGTACTTC.